This TCR beta chain emerged from a study of cytomegalovirus exposure and HLA in healthy donors. Germline V lookup: CDR1 SGHTA, CDR2 FQGTGA. The CDR3 has 15 amino acids. The ends lost 5 bases at V and 0 bases at J; junction bases unmatched: 3. Primers included in the PCR were 60 Vbeta and 13 Jbeta primers. Assay: immunoSEQ multiplex PCR; the TCRdb copy retains only in-frame clones and omits some. The table lists about 62,000 clones, with 4% to 5.5% in the top ten. The source is a man aged 25-45 years in good health and CMV-seropositive. The sequenced material came from PBMCs. This rearrangement joins TRBV7-3 to TRBJ2-2; 7 positions agree with TRBD2. The CDR3 DNA reads as TGTGCCAGCAGCCAAGGGACTACGAACACCGGGGAGCTGTTTTTT. This codes for CASSQGTTNTGELFF.